What follows is one T cell receptor beta chain and its context. The antigen this receptor binds is unknown. A read error may produce the germline difference seen at one junction end. From its cysteine to its phenylalanine, the CDR3 spans 18 amino acids. Only CDR3 DNA is held: 54 bases, read in frame from base 1. Based on the germline V gene, the CDR1 and CDR2 sequences are ENHRY and SYGVKD. The donors were roughly 39 Caucasian individuals from Russia, aged roughly 6 to 100 years, who were systemically healthy. Around 10 milliliters of peripheral blood were collected from each donor into EDTA-treated Vacutainer tubes. Ficoll-Paque density-gradient centrifugation was used to isolate PBMCs, with at least 7 million obtained per sample. Trizol reagent was used to extract total RNA from the PBMCs, yielding at least 5 micrograms per sample. For every donor, flow cytometry on a PBMC aliquot measured the percentage of naive CD45RAhigh/CD27high T cells.

This specimen belongs to a study of blood T cells in healthy people across ages (dated by TCRdb to between 2014 and 2016). Describing the broader study: In model experiments, template switching captured about one uniquely barcoded TCR beta cDNA molecule for every two T cells. Using the same blood draw, the study looked at two additional independent replicas of 1 million unique cDNA reads for two donors, one aged 18 to 30 and the other aged 80 or older. To track age-related changes in TCR beta repertoire diversity, the study relied on deep sequencing normalized with unique cDNA molecular identifiers. The donors were split into four age groups: young (average about 16 years), middle-aged (roughly 42), aged (more than 55) and long-lived (approximately 89).

Beyond this particular receptor, the publication reports: Since profiling was done on bulk unsorted PBMCs, naive and antigen-experienced compartments could not be conclusively compared. Compared with the aged group, the long-lived group had more naive CD4+ T cells, fewer expanded clones and increased TCR diversity, suggesting age selection. The percentage of naive T cells measured by flow cytometry correlated strongly with observed TCR beta diversity. Estimates of total diversity based on one million sequenced T cells were considered lower bounds and underestimates. Donor CMV infection status was unknown, potentially confounding age-related changes in expanded clonotypes. Observed TCR beta diversity per million T cells fell roughly linearly with age, and a significant reduction was already apparent by age roughly 40.

The library came from 5' RACE. TCRdb lists the instrument as Illumina HiSeq 2500. The second PCR ran for about 6 to 12 cycles and used a J-beta primer mix along with a sample-barcoded 5' primer. A template-switch 5' adaptor carrying 12 random nucleotides introduced a unique molecular identifier onto each TCR beta cDNA molecule. Each sample yielded at least 3 million CDR3-containing paired-end reads. The Mint cDNA synthesis kit, primed by a TRBC-specific oligonucleotide, was used to synthesize first-strand cDNA from all RNA. All cDNA was treated with uracil-DNA glycosylase and then went through a first 18-cycle PCR with the universal primers M1SS and BC2_uni_R. On the authors' methods: For normalization, 1 million high-quality reads were randomly selected from each sample, with every read carrying a distinct molecular identifier. Instead of being binned into consensus sequences, reads that shared molecular identifiers were thrown out. MiTCR, run with a Q25 quality threshold and the strictest error-elimination algorithm, handled CDR3 identification, clonotype clustering and error correction. A nonparametric unseen species model with Euler transformation was used to estimate lower-bound total TCR beta diversity. Through fastp at Q25 and MiXCR, TCRdb rebuilt clones from the public reads, retaining in-frame beta chains. Here each entry gathers all rows of one CDR3 protein and keeps the most common genes and DNA. TCRdb's processing, not the study's, gives the V and J calls here. The sample table contains hundreds of thousands of distinct CDR3 sequences; only one count was recorded for approximately 25% of them. Together, the top ten hold just under 9% of the sample.

Another study also made use of these data, one on T cells of mothers and their children. As that second study puts it: The donors were nine systemically healthy Caucasian individuals, made up of three mothers and their six children. cDNA synthesis used all of the extracted RNA, with approximately 1.6 ug of RNA in each 15 ul reaction. In the second PCR, the M1S primer added sample barcodes and 2-4 random nucleotides. Over 10 million TCR beta CDR3 reads came from each mother, compared with millions of reads from each child. TCR recombination output is similarly shaped by thymic selection in related and unrelated pairs, with a minor effect exerted by inherited differences. Normalized repertoire overlap in related mother-child pairs was always slightly higher than in unrelated mother-child pairs, but the difference was never significant. No persistent microchimeric T cell clones were found, with a detection sensitivity of around 100 clones per million clonotypes. To look for features that set related mother-child pairs apart from unrelated individuals, the researchers ran deep NGS to compare the TCR beta repertoires of mothers and children. The mean age was approximately 41 +/- 4 years for the mothers and about 10 +/- 4 years for the children. After adapter ligation was performed with NEBNext reagents, the libraries were sequenced on an Illumina HiSeq 2000 with 100+100 nt paired-end reads. To prevent cross-contamination, the mother and child libraries were prepared a month apart and were sequenced in separate runs. Each donor had between 500,000 and 2,000,000 distinct TCR beta clonotypes identified. Naive TCR beta clonotypes were estimated from low-frequency clonotypes matched to each donor's FACS-determined naive share, without sorting.

The sequence was collected from a boy under 18 in good health. This receptor chain uses TRBV10-3 and TRBJ2-7; the junction holds 8 bases that match TRBD1. The sample was blood. The sequence in DNA is TGTGCCACCAGTGGGGGCAGACTCGGACAGGGCTTCTCGTCCGAGCAGTACTTC. Its product reads: CATSGGRLGQGFSSEQYF.